The 31 T cell receptor beta chains presented below share a single source sample, sequenced in a study of T cells after somatic rescue of genetic block. Data came from immunoSEQ multiplex PCR; TCRdb stores just in-frame clones and leaves some out. The sample records approximately 65,000 clones, 92% being singletons. Sample: peripheral blood mononuclear cells (PBMCs). Receptors were obtained from a man aged 40-55 years.

V is TRBV5-4 and J is TRBJ2-2; TRBD1 or TRBD2 may be the D gene (5 bases each). The CDR3 is 15 residues long. Trimming pared 4 bases from V and 3 bases from J, leaving 13 bases between. CDR1 and CDR2 (germline): SGHNT, YYREEE (reference sequence). CDR3 nucleotide sequence: TGTGCCAGCAGCCCATCAGAGGGGTACACCGGGGAGCTGTTTTTT. Its translation: CASSPSEGYTGELFF.

The chain has TRBV19 and TRBJ1-1, with no clear D. The CDR3 runs 13 residues. Germline V lookup: CDR1 LNHDA, CDR2 SQIVND (reference sequence). V shed 5 bases and J shed 1 base, with 8 bases lying between them. The CDR3 DNA sequence: TGTGCCAGTAGTGATGGGCGGAACACTGAAGCTTTCTTT. The encoded protein is CASSDGRNTEAFF.

This sequence joins TRBV6-5 and TRBJ2-6; unclear D gene. Germline V CDR1 and CDR2: MNHEY, SVGAGI. The CDR3 runs to 13 residues. Trimming left V 6 bases short and J 4 bases short, with 7 bases between. CDR3 loop: CASSLPGANVLTF. In nucleotides, the CDR3 is TGTGCCAGCAGCCTACCCGGGGCCAACGTCCTGACTTTC.

The genes are TRBV30 and TRBJ2-2, with D unresolved. Looked up from germline, CDR1 is GTSNPN and CDR2 is SVGIG (reference sequence). This CDR3 spans 14 amino acids. V lost 8 bases to trimming and J lost 9 bases, with 22 bases between them. Here the CDR3 reads CALSPGSLRRELFF. The CDR3 DNA is TGTGCCCTATCCCCGGGTTCTCTAAGGCGGGAGCTGTTTTTT.

This clone rates as medium-sized. CDR3 residues: CASSERAGSYGYTF. CDR3 sequence (DNA): TGTGCCAGCAGCGAAAGGGCAGGGAGCTATGGCTACACCTTC. The chain has TRBV9 and TRBJ1-2; TRBD1 is a possible D gene (5 bases). The CDR3 is 14 residues long. The V gene's germline CDR1 is SGDLS and CDR2 YYNGEE. V was shortened by 3 bases and J by 4 bases, with 13 bases between the two germline ends.

This chain links TRBV7-8 with TRBJ2-5; D is undetermined. The CDR3 is made up of 14 amino acids. CDR1 is SGHVS, CDR2 FQNEAQ, per germline. The ends were cut back, 5 bases at V and 2 bases at J, with 12 bases in the middle. Here the CDR3 DNA reads TGTGCCAGCAGCCCCCTCCCGGCTCAAGAGACCCAGTACTTC. It codes for CASSPLPAQETQYF.

The genes are TRBV27 and TRBJ2-3, with 12 bases lining up with TRBD2. Germline lookup yields CDR1 MNHEY and CDR2 SMNVEV (reference sequence). J lost 2 bases, V lost 6 bases, and 6 bases had no gene match. The CDR3 loop spans 16 amino acids. CDR3 in amino acids: CASSSLAGGYTDTQYF. The CDR3 DNA follows: TGTGCCAGCAGCTCACTAGCGGGAGGCTACACAGATACGCAGTATTTT.

The rearrangement links TRBV27 to TRBJ1-5; 7 bases map to TRBD1. Trimming cost V 5 bases and J 8 bases; bases outside gene matches: 12. This CDR3 has 15 residues. Germline lookup yields CDR1 MNHEY and CDR2 SMNVEV (reference sequence). CDR3 bases: TGTGCCAGCAGTCCAACAGGGGATCAGGTGAAGCCCCAGCATTTT. This codes for CASSPTGDQVKPQHF.

J is TRBJ2-5 and V is TRBV5-1, with 8 bases identical to TRBD2. In germline, CDR1 is SGHRS, CDR2 YFSETQ. This CDR3 has 14 amino acids. V dropped 5 bases and J dropped 5; count of bases not matched to a gene: 8. The CDR3 is CASSPPAGEETQYF. The CDR3 DNA reads TGCGCCAGCAGTCCCCCAGCGGGGGAGGAGACCCAGTACTTC.

The chain couples TRBV9 to TRBJ2-2, with D perhaps matching TRBD2 (6 bases). Between the trimmed V and J ends, which lost 0 bases and 4 bases, there was a span of 13 bases. CDR3 length: 16 amino acids. CDR1 is SGDLS and CDR2 is YYNGEE in the germline V gene. CDR3 amino acids: CASSVDAGLGTGELFF. CDR3 coding DNA: TGTGCCAGCAGCGTAGACGCGGGACTGGGCACCGGGGAGCTGTTTTTT.

The rearrangement joins TRBV5-1 to TRBJ1-2, with unresolved D. The CDR3 consists of 13 residues. V lost 4 bases to trimming and J lost 2 bases, with 9 bases between them. Germline-derived CDR1 and CDR2 are SGHRS and YFSETQ. CDR3 nucleotide sequence: TGCGCCAGCAGCGCAGCGGGAAACTATGGCTACACCTTC. It translates to CASSAAGNYGYTF.

The chain links TRBV6-6 to TRBJ1-1; no reliable D call. CDR1 is MNHNY, CDR2 SVGAGI, per germline (reference sequence). The length of the CDR3 is 14 residues. Trimming pared 7 bases from V and 0 bases from J, leaving 12 bases between. Here the CDR3 reads CASTETRMNTEAFF. CDR3 in DNA: TGTGCCAGCACCGAAACGCGGATGAACACTGAAGCTTTCTTT.

CDR3 in DNA: TGTGCCAGCAGCTTAGCTGGGGGGCTAGAGACCCAGTACTTC. It yields the protein CASSLAGGLETQYF. This chain connects TRBV7-9 to TRBJ2-5, with D perhaps matching TRBD1 or TRBD2 (6 bases each). The germline V and J ends were trimmed by 0 bases and 4 bases, with 9 bases remaining between them. The V gene's germline CDR1 is SEHNR and CDR2 FQNEAQ (reference sequence). The CDR3 spans 14 residues.

This rearrangement joins TRBV27 to TRBJ2-2; D possibly corresponds to TRBD2 (5 bases). This CDR3 region has 17 residues. The V end lost 6 bases, the J end lost 4 bases, and 21 bases lay between the germline ends. In germline, CDR1 is MNHEY, CDR2 SMNVEV (reference sequence). The CDR3 region is CASSIGLSAAGTGELFF. The CDR3 nucleotides read TGTGCCAGCAGCATCGGACTCTCGGCGGCGGGCACCGGGGAGCTGTTTTTT.

The V gene is TRBV18, the J gene TRBJ2-1; D unresolved. This CDR3 has 15 residues. Looked up from germline, CDR1 is KGHSH and CDR2 is LQKENI. The germline V and J ends were trimmed by 2 bases and 1 base, with 9 bases remaining between them. This CDR3 reads CASSPTLVSYNEQFF. CDR3 DNA sequence: TGTGCCAGCTCACCAACCCTGGTTTCCTACAATGAGCAGTTCTTC.

The gene calls are TRBV5-1 and TRBJ2-2; D is uncertain. CDR1 is SGHRS and CDR2 is YFSETQ in the germline V gene. The CDR3 sequence is 13 residues long. Trimming cost V 3 bases and J 1 base, with 4 bases left between them. The CDR3 is CASSSQNTGELFF. In nucleotides, the CDR3 is TGCGCCAGCAGCTCACAGAACACCGGGGAGCTGTTTTTT.

The chain carries TRBV7-9 and TRBJ2-7; D tentatively fits TRBD1 or TRBD2 (5 bases each). V lost 5 bases and J 7 bases, leaving 12 bases between the germline ends. This CDR3 is built from 12 residues. CDR1 SEHNR and CDR2 FQNEAQ come from the germline V gene (reference sequence). CDR3 region: CASSPPGLEQYF. The CDR3 region has the DNA TGTGCCAGCAGCCCCCCGGGGCTTGAGCAGTACTTC.

The chain joins TRBV19 to TRBJ2-7; 8 bases align to TRBD1. The V and J ends lost 5 bases and 4 bases, in that order; junction bases with no gene match: 7. Looked up from germline, CDR1 is LNHDA and CDR2 is SQIVND (reference sequence). CDR3 length: 14 amino acids. CDR3 region: CASSEGQAYYEQYF. CDR3 coding DNA: TGTGCCAGTAGTGAGGGACAGGCTTATTACGAGCAGTACTTC. The full variable domain, with the rest looked up from reference TRBV19 and TRBJ2-7, is DGGITQSPKYLFRKEGQNVTLSCEQNLNHDAMYWYRQDPGQGLRLIYYSQIVNDFQKGDIAEGYSVSREKKESFPLTVTSAQKNPTAFYLCASSEGQAYYEQYFGPGTRLTVT.

The chain is built from TRBV7-2 and TRBJ2-7; D gene unclear. Trimming removed 4 bases at V and 4 bases at J, with 23 bases between. Germline V gives CDR1 SGHTA, CDR2 FQGNSA. This CDR3 comprises 17 residues. CDR3 protein: CASSSLHHRGAWYEQYF. CDR3 sequence (DNA): TGTGCCAGCAGCTCTCTCCATCACAGAGGCGCGTGGTACGAGCAGTACTTC.

The rearrangement joins TRBV4-1 to TRBJ2-5; D might be TRBD2 (5 bases). V lost 0 bases, J lost 4 bases, and 12 bases lay in between. Germline-derived CDR1 and CDR2 are MGHRA and YSYEKL. The CDR3 loop spans 15 amino acids. The CDR3 DNA reads TGCGCCAGCAGCCAAGATGGGAGCAGTGTAGAGACCCAGTACTTC. Amino acids: CASSQDGSSVETQYF.

The chain has TRBV29-1 and TRBJ1-1; a weak D match, TRBD1 (6 bases). The CDR3 runs 14 residues. The ends were cut back, 6 bases at V and 1 base at J, with 15 bases in the middle. Germline V gives CDR1 SQVTM, CDR2 ANQGSEA. In DNA form, the CDR3 reads TGCAGCGTGGGGGTACGGACAGCGAACACTGAAGCTTTCTTT. It is translated as CSVGVRTANTEAFF.

The rearrangement links TRBV30 to TRBJ2-3; no clear D gene. The CDR3 contains 13 residues. Germline CDR1 is GTSNPN and CDR2 is SVGIG (reference sequence). V gave up 6 bases and J gave up 2 bases, with 12 bases separating them. CDR3 DNA: TGTGCCTGCATTGTGGGGAACACAGATACGCAGTATTTT. As protein: CACIVGNTDTQYF.

The V and J genes are TRBV19 and TRBJ1-1; D gene unclear. Germline CDR1 is LNHDA and CDR2 is SQIVND (reference sequence). This CDR3 region has 12 residues. V lost 4 bases to trimming and J lost 5 bases, with 8 bases between them. In DNA, the CDR3 is TGTGCCAGTAGTAGTAGGGAGACTGAAGCTTTCTTT. Protein: CASSSRETEAFF. The complete variable domain, with remaining parts taken from reference TRBV19 and TRBJ1-1, reads DGGITQSPKYLFRKEGQNVTLSCEQNLNHDAMYWYRQDPGQGLRLIYYSQIVNDFQKGDIAEGYSVSREKKESFPLTVTSAQKNPTAFYLCASSSRETEAFFGQGTRLTVV.

The chain combines TRBV2 with TRBJ1-4; tentatively, D is TRBD1 (6 bases). Trimming removed 6 bases at V and 4 bases at J, with 15 bases between. From germline, CDR1 is SNHLY and CDR2 FYNNEI. The CDR3 totals 15 residues. CDR3 region: CASSPRQARNEKLFF. The CDR3 DNA is TGTGCCAGCAGCCCTAGACAGGCCCGTAATGAAAAACTGTTTTTT.

The V call is TRBV5-1, the J call TRBJ1-2; 9 positions agree with TRBD1. This CDR3 region has 16 residues. V gave up 5 bases and J gave up 3 bases; unmatched junction bases: 11. Germline values: CDR1 SGHRS, CDR2 YFSETQ. Here the CDR3 DNA reads TGCGCCAGCAGTCCTGCTGGGACAGGGCTGGACTATGGCTACACCTTC. Translation gives CASSPAGTGLDYGYTF.

This clone occurred once. The chain links TRBV7-9 to TRBJ2-1, with a possible D match to TRBD1 (5 bases). The germline CDR1 and CDR2 sequences are SEHNR and FQNEAQ (reference sequence). Trimming removed 1 base from V and 0 bases from J, with 13 bases in between. The length of the CDR3 is 17 residues. In nucleotides, the CDR3 is TGTGCCAGCAGCTTAGAGGGGATACCCAGCTCCTACAATGAGCAGTTCTTC. It specifies CASSLEGIPSSYNEQFF.

This clone was counted a single time. The chain is built from TRBV4-1 and TRBJ2-5, with TRBD1 matching 8 bases. CDR1 is MGHRA, CDR2 YSYEKL, per germline. After removal of 3 bases from V and 0 bases from J, the junction contained 3 bases not matched to a gene. The CDR3 extends over 15 amino acids. This chain's CDR3 is CASSQPDRDQETQYF. As DNA, the CDR3 is TGCGCCAGCAGCCAGCCGGACAGGGACCAAGAGACCCAGTACTTC.

V is TRBV6-5 and J is TRBJ1-1; D gene ambiguous. This CDR3 spans 16 amino acids. V lost 0 bases to trimming and J lost 0 bases, with 11 bases between them. Germline assignment: CDR1 MNHEY and CDR2 SVGAGI. CDR3 sequence reads: CASSYSNSELNTEAFF. The CDR3 DNA sequence: TGTGCCAGCAGTTACTCGAATTCAGAGTTGAACACTGAAGCTTTCTTT.

The rearrangement links TRBV14 to TRBJ1-2; D unclear. V lost 0 bases, J lost 10 bases, and 6 bases lay in between. Germline CDR1 is SGHDN and CDR2 is FVKESK. The CDR3 extends over 11 amino acids. CDR3 bases: TGTGCCAGCAGCCAAGAGGAAGCCTACACCTTC. It encodes CASSQEEAYTF.

V is TRBV4-3 and J is TRBJ2-3; 13 bases are shared with TRBD2. Germline CDR1 and CDR2: LGHNA and YSLEER. Germline trimming cut 3 bases from V and 4 bases from J; bases unmatched to any gene: 13. The CDR3 is 19 residues long. CDR3 bases: TGCGCCAGCAGCCATAACGGACTAGCGGGAGACGGTGGCGCAGATACGCAGTATTTT. Its translation: CASSHNGLAGDGGADTQYF.

The chain couples TRBV6-1 to TRBJ2-5; no definite D call. This CDR3 is 14 amino acids long. The V end lost 6 bases, the J end lost 5 bases, and 16 bases lay between the germline ends. CDR1 MNHNS and CDR2 SASEGT come from the germline V gene. In nucleotides, the CDR3 is TGTGCCAGCAGCCTCACTACCATAAGGGAGACCCAGTACTTC. Protein product: CASSLTTIRETQYF.